One and the same sample provided the 2 T cell receptor beta chains below, sequenced in a study of blood T cell repertoires in COVID-19. Generated by immunoSEQ multiplex PCR, the TCRdb table keeps only in-frame clones and is missing some. Of a few hundred thousand clones detected, around 85% appear once; the ten largest clones hold roughly 6.3%. Sequenced: peripheral blood. The receptors were sampled from a man aged 55 to 70 with acute or convalescent COVID-19.

This clone was seen a single time. V gene TRBV28 combines with J gene TRBJ2-7, with D perhaps matching TRBD2 (6 bases). Germline CDR1 is MDHEN and CDR2 is SYDVKM. V lost 6 bases and J 2 bases, leaving 8 bases between the germline ends. The CDR3 is 12 residues long. Here the CDR3 reads CASSRLAYEQYF. Here the CDR3 DNA reads TGTGCCAGCAGCCGACTAGCCTACGAGCAGTACTTC.

This chain uses TRBV7-2 with TRBJ2-3, with 8 bases identical to TRBD2. Per germline, CDR1 SGHTA and CDR2 FQGNSA. This CDR3 contains 16 residues. V was clipped by 3 bases and J by 0 bases; unmatched bases: 5. The CDR3 loop reads CASSFYSGASTDTQYF. The CDR3 coding sequence is TGTGCCAGCAGCTTCTATAGCGGGGCTAGCACAGATACGCAGTATTTT.